The following is a T cell receptor beta chain sequence with its context. Blood CD8+ and CD4+ T cells underwent high-throughput TCR beta sequencing. Those who served as multiple sclerosis controls were treatment-naive patients with stable or active relapsing-remitting disease. Negative magnetic isolation gave CD8+ and CD4+ cells; FACS enriched CD8+ TEMRA. Deletions cut 0 bases from V and 2 bases from J, with 18 bases between. From germline, CDR1 is SGHDT and CDR2 YYEEEE. This CDR3 has 18 amino acids. This entry is derived from a study of CD8 T cells in Susac syndrome. RNA amounts of roughly 0.45 to 1 ug underwent reverse transcription with random hexamers. TCR beta CDR3 was amplified by immunoSEQ multiplex PCR. This amplification extended across 54 Vbeta and 13 Jbeta segments. TCRdb re-derived calls from the immunoSEQ multiplex PCR reads in MiXCR, one entry per CDR3 protein. The sample shows some 300,000 distinct CDR3 sequences, over 75% of them seen only once.

Material for sequencing was CD8+ T cells from PBMCs. The rearrangement joins TRBV5-6 to TRBJ1-3, with D unclear. The TCR comes from a human donor with multiple sclerosis. Here the CDR3 DNA reads TGTGCCAGCAGCTTGGAGGCCCAGGCTGTTTCGGCTGGAAACACCATATATTTT. Protein: CASSLEAQAVSAGNTIYF.